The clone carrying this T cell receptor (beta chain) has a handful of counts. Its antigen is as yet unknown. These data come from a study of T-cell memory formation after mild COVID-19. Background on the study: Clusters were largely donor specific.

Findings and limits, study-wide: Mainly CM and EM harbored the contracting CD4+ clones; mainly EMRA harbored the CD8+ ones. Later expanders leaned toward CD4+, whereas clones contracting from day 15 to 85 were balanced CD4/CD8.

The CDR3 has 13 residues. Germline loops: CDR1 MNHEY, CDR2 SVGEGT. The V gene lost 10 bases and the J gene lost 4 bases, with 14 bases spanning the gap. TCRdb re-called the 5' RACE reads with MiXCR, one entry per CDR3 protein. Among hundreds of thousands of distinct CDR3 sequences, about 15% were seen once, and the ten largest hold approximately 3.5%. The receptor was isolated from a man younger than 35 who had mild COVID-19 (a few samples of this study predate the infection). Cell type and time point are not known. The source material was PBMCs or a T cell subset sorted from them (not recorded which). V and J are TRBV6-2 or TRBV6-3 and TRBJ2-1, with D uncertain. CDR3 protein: CATDPLTYNEQFF. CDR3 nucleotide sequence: TGTGCCACGGACCCCCTTACTTACAATGAGCAGTTCTTC.